Each of the 8 T cell receptor beta chains below was sequenced from the same sample in a study of blood T cell repertoires in COVID-19. Sequenced by immunoSEQ multiplex PCR; TCRdb stores in-frame clones only, minus some. Of about 130,000 clones in the sample, less than 90% are singletons; the top ten hold approximately 12%. The source material was peripheral blood. The receptors were gathered from a woman aged 25 to 39 who had recovered from COVID-19.

This clone was observed a few times. The rearrangement links TRBV6-5 to TRBJ2-7, with 10 bases lining up with TRBD2. V lost 0 bases to trimming and J lost 6 bases; unmatched junction nucleotides: 8. CDR1 and CDR2 (germline): MNHEY, SVGAGI. This CDR3 spans 16 amino acids. The CDR3 region has the DNA TGTGCCAGCAGTTACTCCCCTAGCGGGAGTGTACCCGAGCAGTACTTC. Translating gives CASSYSPSGSVPEQYF.

The V gene is TRBV19, the J gene TRBJ2-5, with TRBD1 as a possible D gene (6 bases). This CDR3 contains 13 residues. The V gene lost 10 bases and the J gene lost 5 bases, with 17 bases spanning the gap. Germline assignment: CDR1 LNHDA and CDR2 SQIVND (reference sequence). CDR3 nucleotides: TGTGCCACCTCTAGACAGGACGGGGAGACCCAGTACTTC. Translated, it gives CATSRQDGETQYF.

The chain recombines TRBV10-3 with TRBJ2-5, with TRBD2 as a possible D gene (6 bases). The CDR3 has 15 residues. Germline V CDR1 and CDR2: ENHRY, SYGVKD. Trimming stripped 2 bases from V and 7 bases from J, with 17 bases between. CDR3 in DNA: TGTGCCATCAGTGAGGGCGGGGCGGTGTCGCGGACCCAGTACTTC. Protein: CAISEGGAVSRTQYF.

The CDR3 bases are TGCGCCAGCAGTCTGAGGGAGGGCACTGAAGCTTTCTTT. Protein: CASSLREGTEAFF. The chain has TRBV10-1 and TRBJ1-1; unclear D gene. The CDR3 is 13 residues long. The V gene's germline CDR1 is WNHNN and CDR2 SYGVQD (reference sequence). The germline V and J ends were trimmed by 5 bases and 4 bases, with 11 bases remaining between them.

This sequence joins TRBV19 and TRBJ2-7; 9 bases map to TRBD1. Germline-derived CDR1 and CDR2 are LNHDA and SQIVND (reference sequence). The CDR3 consists of 15 residues. Trimming removed 7 bases from V and 3 bases from J; junction bases left unmatched: 10. This CDR3 is CASKRTGEFFYEQYF. CDR3 bases: TGTGCCAGTAAACGGACAGGGGAATTTTTCTACGAGCAGTACTTC.

The chain combines TRBV5-6 with TRBJ1-1; 7 positions agree with TRBD1. The ends lost 1 base at V and 4 bases at J; junction bases unmatched: 13. Germline loops: CDR1 SGHDT, CDR2 YYEEEE. The CDR3 covers 17 residues. The CDR3 nucleotides read TGTGCCAGCAGCTTGTGGCGACAGGGCTTGAGTTTCACTGAAGCTTTCTTT. This encodes CASSLWRQGLSFTEAFF.

This chain uses TRBV18 with TRBJ2-7; D possibly corresponds to TRBD1 (5 bases). This CDR3 comprises 13 residues. CDR1 and CDR2 (germline): KGHSH, LQKENI. V was cut by 6 bases and J by 3 bases, with 12 bases left in between. CDR3 sequence: CASSLTDNYEQYF. As DNA, the CDR3 is TGTGCCAGCTCGTTGACAGATAACTACGAGCAGTACTTC.

The V gene is TRBV29-1, the J gene TRBJ2-3; weak D call: TRBD2 (5 bases). The length of the CDR3 is 16 residues. Germline CDR1 and CDR2: SQVTM and ANQGSEA. V was shortened by 1 base and J by 3 bases, with 17 bases between the two germline ends. CDR3 nucleotides: TGCAGCGTTGAAGTCGGGAACCCCGAGAAGACAGATACGCAGTATTTT. This sequence encodes CSVEVGNPEKTDTQYF.